The clone carrying this T cell receptor (beta chain) was observed a few times. Its antigen is not identified. V lost 1 base to trimming and J lost 7 bases; unmatched junction nucleotides: 6. The CDR3 spans 16 residues. CDR1 is MNHNY, CDR2 SVGAGI, per germline (reference sequence). The data were obtained in a study of T cell repertoires in cytomegalovirus infection. MiXCR, applied by TCRdb to the reads, yields one record per CDR3 protein. This repertoire shows approximately 130,000 distinct CDR3 sequences, under 30% found once; its top ten account for roughly 33%. Study-level points and caveats: Cumulated frequencies of public TCR beta families served to identify carriers of CMV plus the relevant HLA. Dominating the ex vivo response were HLA-C-restricted CMV-specific TCR beta clonotypes.

The chain uses TRBV6-6 and TRBJ2-1; 11 bases fit TRBD2. The sequence derives from a human donor in good health (CMV status not recorded). Some clones in this sample may be carry-over from other donors' samples. The sample comprised PBMCs, sequenced either directly or after in vitro stimulation (not recorded which). The CDR3 region has the DNA TGTGCCAGCAGTTACTTAGCGGGAGGGCCGATAAATGAGCAGTTCTTC. Translated, it gives CASSYLAGGPINEQFF.